This is a list of T cell receptor beta chains from one sample in a study of T-cell memory formation after mild COVID-19. One entry per CDR3 protein, called by TCRdb with MiXCR from the 5' RACE reads. There are roughly 180,000 distinct CDR3 sequences in the sample; roughly 20% occur only once, and about 4% lies in the top ten. The specimen was PBMCs or a T cell subset sorted from them (not recorded which). Receptor source: a man in his late teens or twenties who had mild COVID-19 (a few samples of this study predate the infection). Cell type and time point are not known. Both conserved end residues are part of each CDR3. The order of the fields is clone size, D gene, V gene, J gene, CDR3 protein, CDR3 DNA. The D gene is left open where the match is weak. Rows may omit the clone size; those that give it use once, few, many or a size class.

clone size: few; D gene: NA; V gene: TRBV4-3; J gene: TRBJ2-3; CDR3 protein: CASSQEYGINTDTQYF; CDR3 DNA: TGCGCCAGCAGCCAAGAGTATGGTATTAACACAGATACGCAGTATTTT
clone size: NA; D gene: TRBD1; V gene: TRBV5-1; J gene: TRBJ1-6; CDR3 protein: CASSFDRESPLHF; CDR3 DNA: TGCGCCAGCAGCTTCGACAGGGAGTCACCCCTCCACTTT
clone size: NA; D gene: NA; V gene: TRBV6-1; J gene: TRBJ2-7; CDR3 protein: CASWAESYEQYF; CDR3 DNA: TGTGCCAGCTGGGCCGAGAGCTACGAGCAGTACTTC
clone size: NA; D gene: NA; V gene: TRBV18; J gene: TRBJ1-2; CDR3 protein: CASSPYVAEDYGYTF; CDR3 DNA: TGTGCCAGCTCACCATACGTGGCGGAGGACTATGGCTACACCTTC
clone size: few; D gene: TRBD1; V gene: TRBV24-1; J gene: TRBJ2-3; CDR3 protein: CATAGTENTDTQYF; CDR3 DNA: TGTGCCACCGCTGGGACAGAAAACACAGATACGCAGTATTTT
clone size: few; D gene: NA; V gene: TRBV4-3; J gene: TRBJ1-2; CDR3 protein: CASSQDRVSGPGYTF; CDR3 DNA: TGCGCCAGCAGCCAAGACAGAGTTTCAGGGCCTGGCTACACCTTC
clone size: NA; D gene: TRBD1; V gene: TRBV29-1; J gene: TRBJ1-1; CDR3 protein: CSARDRSGTEAFF; CDR3 DNA: TGCAGCGCTCGGGACAGATCGGGCACTGAAGCTTTCTTT
clone size: NA; D gene: NA; V gene: TRBV20-1; J gene: TRBJ2-5; CDR3 protein: CSARGTLQETQYF; CDR3 DNA: TGCAGTGCCAGGGGGACTTTACAAGAGACCCAGTACTTC
clone size: NA; D gene: NA; V gene: TRBV4-3; J gene: TRBJ2-3; CDR3 protein: CASSQETRGAADTQYF; CDR3 DNA: TGCGCCAGCAGCCAAGAGACGCGGGGAGCGGCAGATACGCAGTATTTT
clone size: once; D gene: TRBD2; V gene: TRBV12-3/TRBV12-4; J gene: TRBJ2-3; CDR3 protein: CASSFLSGGITDTQYF; CDR3 DNA: TGTGCCAGCAGTTTCCTCTCGGGGGGGATCACAGATACGCAGTATTTT
clone size: few; D gene: NA; V gene: TRBV3-1; J gene: TRBJ2-6; CDR3 protein: CASSQIPSGANVLTF; CDR3 DNA: TGTGCCAGCAGCCAAATCCCCTCTGGGGCCAACGTCCTGACTTTC
clone size: NA; D gene: NA; V gene: TRBV10-3; J gene: TRBJ2-1; CDR3 protein: CAISPVGPEQFF; CDR3 DNA: TGTGCCATCAGTCCCGTGGGGCCTGAGCAGTTCTTC
clone size: few; D gene: TRBD2; V gene: TRBV4-3; J gene: TRBJ2-4; CDR3 protein: CASGVAGRGGFQYF; CDR3 DNA: TGCGCCAGCGGCGTCGCGGGACGCGGGGGTTTCCAGTACTTC
clone size: NA; D gene: NA; V gene: TRBV7-6; J gene: TRBJ1-3; CDR3 protein: CASSSRDRPGNTIYF; CDR3 DNA: TGTGCCAGCAGCTCACGAGACAGGCCTGGAAACACCATATATTTT
clone size: few; D gene: TRBD1; V gene: TRBV7-9; J gene: TRBJ1-5; CDR3 protein: CASSLTGAYQPQHF; CDR3 DNA: TGTGCCAGCAGCCTGACAGGGGCATATCAGCCCCAGCATTTT
clone size: NA; D gene: NA; V gene: TRBV7-2; J gene: TRBJ2-5; CDR3 protein: CASSFNGLVAQYF; CDR3 DNA: TGTGCCAGCAGCTTCAACGGTCTAGTGGCCCAGTACTTC
clone size: few; D gene: NA; V gene: TRBV5-1; J gene: TRBJ1-2; CDR3 protein: CASSLAAAYGYTF; CDR3 DNA: TGCGCCAGCAGCTTGGCGGCAGCGTATGGCTACACCTTC
clone size: NA; D gene: NA; V gene: TRBV6-5; J gene: TRBJ2-5; CDR3 protein: CASSYFDSQETQYF; CDR3 DNA: TGTGCCAGCAGTTACTTTGACAGCCAAGAGACCCAGTACTTC
clone size: NA; D gene: TRBD1; V gene: TRBV10-3; J gene: TRBJ1-5; CDR3 protein: CAISDREGGQPQHF; CDR3 DNA: TGTGCCATCAGCGACAGGGAGGGAGGTCAGCCCCAGCATTTT
clone size: NA; D gene: TRBD1; V gene: TRBV27; J gene: TRBJ1-4; CDR3 protein: CASSMTGIGEKLFF; CDR3 DNA: TGTGCCAGCAGTATGACAGGGATTGGTGAAAAACTGTTTTTT
clone size: few; D gene: NA; V gene: TRBV7-2; J gene: TRBJ1-1; CDR3 protein: CASSLGQILFEAFF; CDR3 DNA: TGTGCCAGCAGCTTAGGACAGATCCTCTTTGAAGCTTTCTTT
clone size: few; D gene: TRBD1; V gene: TRBV28; J gene: TRBJ1-2; CDR3 protein: CASSGGTANYGYTF; CDR3 DNA: TGTGCCAGCAGTGGGGGGACAGCTAACTATGGCTACACCTTC
clone size: once; D gene: NA; V gene: TRBV7-2; J gene: TRBJ1-1; CDR3 protein: CASSPESHSGWTEAFF; CDR3 DNA: TGTGCCAGCAGCCCGGAGAGCCATTCCGGGTGGACTGAAGCTTTCTTT
clone size: few; D gene: TRBD1; V gene: TRBV20-1; J gene: TRBJ1-2; CDR3 protein: CSARGQGGGYTF; CDR3 DNA: TGCAGTGCTAGAGGACAGGGTGGTGGCTACACCTTC
clone size: NA; D gene: TRBD2; V gene: TRBV5-1; J gene: TRBJ2-5; CDR3 protein: CASSGDYIETQYF; CDR3 DNA: TGCGCCAGCAGCGGGGACTATATCGAGACCCAGTACTTC
clone size: NA; D gene: NA; V gene: TRBV11-3; J gene: TRBJ1-1; CDR3 protein: CASSLDGMNTEAFF; CDR3 DNA: TGTGCCAGCAGCCTAGACGGAATGAACACTGAAGCTTTCTTT
clone size: few; D gene: NA; V gene: TRBV9; J gene: TRBJ2-3; CDR3 protein: CASSEGPGGPGADTQYF; CDR3 DNA: TGTGCCAGCAGCGAGGGGCCCGGGGGACCCGGGGCAGATACGCAGTATTTT
clone size: NA; D gene: NA; V gene: TRBV7-9; J gene: TRBJ2-3; CDR3 protein: CASRRTELDTQYF; CDR3 DNA: TGTGCCAGCAGGAGGACGGAGCTCGATACGCAGTATTTT
clone size: NA; D gene: TRBD1; V gene: TRBV29-1; J gene: TRBJ2-5; CDR3 protein: CSVRGPQETQYF; CDR3 DNA: TGCAGCGTTAGGGGGCCTCAAGAGACCCAGTACTTC
clone size: many; D gene: NA; V gene: TRBV7-9; J gene: TRBJ2-1; CDR3 protein: CASSPKDPTYNEQFF; CDR3 DNA: TGTGCCAGCAGCCCCAAGGACCCCACATACAATGAGCAGTTCTTC
clone size: NA; D gene: NA; V gene: TRBV5-1; J gene: TRBJ1-1; CDR3 protein: CASSLAEGREAFF; CDR3 DNA: TGCGCCAGCAGCTTGGCCGAGGGTCGGGAAGCTTTCTTT
clone size: NA; D gene: NA; V gene: TRBV18; J gene: TRBJ1-5; CDR3 protein: CASSTTVGSNQPQHF; CDR3 DNA: TGTGCCAGCTCAACCACAGTAGGTAGCAATCAGCCCCAGCATTTT
clone size: few; D gene: TRBD1; V gene: TRBV29-1; J gene: TRBJ1-1; CDR3 protein: CSVDDRVPNTEAFF; CDR3 DNA: TGCAGCGTTGATGACAGGGTGCCGAACACTGAAGCTTTCTTT
clone size: NA; D gene: NA; V gene: TRBV7-2; J gene: TRBJ2-2; CDR3 protein: CASSKGLRGGGELFF; CDR3 DNA: TGTGCCAGCAGCAAGGGACTTAGAGGTGGGGGGGAGCTGTTTTTT
clone size: few; D gene: NA; V gene: TRBV18; J gene: TRBJ2-5; CDR3 protein: CASQPGAQETQYF; CDR3 DNA: TGTGCCAGCCAACCCGGGGCTCAAGAGACCCAGTACTTC
clone size: NA; D gene: NA; V gene: TRBV4-1; J gene: TRBJ1-2; CDR3 protein: CASSQEGVYGYTF; CDR3 DNA: TGCGCCAGCAGCCAAGAAGGGGTCTATGGCTACACCTTC
clone size: few; D gene: NA; V gene: TRBV6-5; J gene: TRBJ2-5; CDR3 protein: CASSYGRGRETQYF; CDR3 DNA: TGTGCCAGCAGTTACGGGCGGGGTAGAGAGACCCAGTACTTC
clone size: many; D gene: TRBD2; V gene: TRBV7-3; J gene: TRBJ2-3; CDR3 protein: CASSSRLAGDRTDTQYF; CDR3 DNA: TGTGCCAGCAGCTCGCGACTAGCGGGGGACCGCACAGATACGCAGTATTTT
clone size: few; D gene: TRBD1; V gene: TRBV20-1; J gene: TRBJ1-2; CDR3 protein: CSARRDRIYGYTF; CDR3 DNA: TGCAGTGCTAGACGGGACAGAATATATGGCTACACCTTC
clone size: few; D gene: NA; V gene: TRBV6-5; J gene: TRBJ1-1; CDR3 protein: CASSPSGWRTEAFF; CDR3 DNA: TGTGCCAGCAGTCCCTCGGGGTGGAGGACTGAAGCTTTCTTT
clone size: few; D gene: NA; V gene: TRBV7-8; J gene: TRBJ2-1; CDR3 protein: CASSLPVPNEQFF; CDR3 DNA: TGTGCCAGCAGCTTACCAGTCCCCAATGAGCAGTTCTTC
clone size: few; D gene: NA; V gene: TRBV7-9; J gene: TRBJ1-3; CDR3 protein: CASSLIVFVRGLTGNTIYF; CDR3 DNA: TGTGCCAGCAGCTTAATCGTGTTTGTGAGGGGCCTCACTGGAAACACCATATATTTT
clone size: NA; D gene: NA; V gene: TRBV3-1; J gene: TRBJ2-3; CDR3 protein: CASSRQTPDTQYF; CDR3 DNA: TGTGCCAGCAGCCGGCAGACCCCGGATACGCAGTATTTT
clone size: many; D gene: TRBD2; V gene: TRBV19; J gene: TRBJ2-3; CDR3 protein: CASTDSGRYTDTQYF; CDR3 DNA: TGTGCCAGTACGGATAGCGGGAGATACACAGATACGCAGTATTTT
clone size: few; D gene: TRBD2; V gene: TRBV11-3; J gene: TRBJ2-1; CDR3 protein: CASSLQGPGGDYNEQFF; CDR3 DNA: TGTGCCAGCAGCTTACAGGGGCCCGGGGGGGACTACAATGAGCAGTTCTTC